The entry below describes one T cell receptor (beta chain). It was with random hexamers that 0.5 to 1 ug RNA was reverse transcribed. An immunoSEQ multiplex PCR generated amplified TCR beta CDR3 products spanning 54 Vbeta and 13 Jbeta. TCRdb re-called the immunoSEQ multiplex PCR reads through MiXCR, storing one row per CDR3 protein. The sample consists of more than 100,000 distinct CDR3 sequences, just over 95% of them appearing once. Germline V lookup: CDR1 SQVTM, CDR2 ANQGSEA. The CDR3 covers 11 residues. Between the trimmed V and J ends, which lost 8 bases and 4 bases, there was a span of 11 bases. These data originate in a study of CD8 T cells in Susac syndrome. About the study: Treatment status at blood draw for the Susac syndrome patients was therapy-naive, corticosteroids, or intravenous immunoglobulin alone.

The chain couples TRBV29-1 to TRBJ2-5; perhaps TRBD2 as D (6 bases). Specimen: CD4+ T cells from PBMCs. The clonotype comes from a human donor with Susac syndrome. In DNA, the CDR3 is TGCAGCACTGGAGGGCTAGAGACCCAGTACTTC. Translating gives CSTGGLETQYF. Supplemented by reference TRBV29-1 and TRBJ2-5, the full variable domain reads SAVISQKPSRDICQRGTSLTIQCQVDSQVTMMFWYRQQPGQSLTLIATANQGSEATYESGFVIDKFPISRPNLTFSTLTVSNMSPEDSSIYLCSTGGLETQYFGPGTRLLVL.